This T cell receptor (beta chain) was obtained from a study of cytomegalovirus exposure and HLA in healthy donors. In the study overall: A preliminary data release comprised around 85 million unique TCRs obtained from HLA-typed donors.

In the PCR, 60 Vbeta and 13 Jbeta primers were used. Only in-frame clones appear in the TCRdb table, and some are missing; sequencing was by immunoSEQ multiplex PCR. The sample has 150,000 to 200,000 clones; over 75% are singletons. Study outcomes and limitations: Analyzed later, association rates of TCRs varied across HLA loci, with DRB1 most and HLA-C fewest.

The CDR3 length is 15 residues. The V segment lost 5 bases and the J segment 8 bases; nucleotides outside the gene matches: 5. CDR1 is PRHDT and CDR2 is FYEKMQ in the germline V gene (reference sequence). Comments on this clone: The antigen is unknown.

Sample: PBMCs. The V call is TRBV13, the J call TRBJ2-1; 14 bases agree with TRBD2. This sequence was found in a man over 45 in good health and CMV-seropositive. In DNA form, the CDR3 reads TGTGCCAGCAGCGTGCGACTAGCGGGGGGGCATGAGCAGTTCTTC. This codes for CASSVRLAGGHEQFF.